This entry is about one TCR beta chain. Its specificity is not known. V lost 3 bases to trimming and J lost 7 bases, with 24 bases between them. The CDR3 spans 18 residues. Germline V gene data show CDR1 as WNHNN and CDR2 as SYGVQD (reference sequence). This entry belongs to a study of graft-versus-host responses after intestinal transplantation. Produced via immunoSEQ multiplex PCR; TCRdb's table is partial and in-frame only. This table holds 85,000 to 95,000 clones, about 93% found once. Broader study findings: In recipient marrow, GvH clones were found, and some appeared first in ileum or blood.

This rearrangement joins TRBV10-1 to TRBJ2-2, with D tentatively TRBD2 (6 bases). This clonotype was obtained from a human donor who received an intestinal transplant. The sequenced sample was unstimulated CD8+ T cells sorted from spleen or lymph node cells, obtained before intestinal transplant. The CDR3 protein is CASSDGSRVGEHNGELFF. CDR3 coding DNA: TGCGCCAGCAGTGACGGGAGCAGGGTTGGAGAACACAACGGGGAGCTGTTTTTT.